A selection of T cell receptor beta chains follows, all from one sample in a study of control samples from healthy donors and cancer patients. The repertoire was sequenced with immunoSEQ multiplex PCR; TCRdb's copy has only in-frame clones and lacks some. The sample includes approximately 70,000 clones, 75% to 90% of them seen just once. Material: blood. The origin of the receptors is a man aged 50-60 years in good health. Both conserved end residues are part of each CDR3. Each record gives: D gene, clone size, V gene, J gene, CDR3 protein, CDR3 DNA. The D gene is left open where the match is weak. The listing skips clone size in some rows; elsewhere it reads once, few, many or a size class.

d_gene: -
abundance: -
v_gene: TRBV27
j_gene: TRBJ1-1
CDR3aa: CASSLWGHLNTEAFF
CDR3nt: TGTGCCAGCAGTTTATGGGGACATTTGAACACTGAAGCTTTCTTT

d_gene: -
abundance: few
v_gene: TRBV7-2
j_gene: TRBJ2-1
CDR3aa: CASSQGGVSYNEQFF
CDR3nt: TGTGCCAGCAGCCAAGGGGGAGTCTCCTACAATGAGCAGTTCTTC

d_gene: -
abundance: -
v_gene: TRBV7-9
j_gene: TRBJ2-3
CDR3aa: CASSLRPGGNTDTQYF
CDR3nt: TGTGCCAGCAGCCTCCGCCCCGGCGGGAATACAGATACGCAGTATTTT

d_gene: -
abundance: -
v_gene: TRBV19
j_gene: TRBJ1-1
CDR3aa: CASSIGGVNTEAFF
CDR3nt: TGTGCCAGTAGTATAGGTGGGGTGAACACTGAAGCTTTCTTT

d_gene: -
abundance: -
v_gene: TRBV4-3
j_gene: TRBJ2-2
CDR3aa: CASSQTEGRELFF
CDR3nt: TGCGCCAGCAGCCAAACGGAGGGCAGGGAGCTGTTTTTT

d_gene: TRBD2
abundance: once
v_gene: TRBV6-4
j_gene: TRBJ2-1
CDR3aa: CASSDPGLAGGPLCEQFF
CDR3nt: TGTGCCAGCAGTGACCCTGGACTAGCGGGAGGGCCTTTATGCGAGCAGTTCTTC

d_gene: TRBD2
abundance: once
v_gene: TRBV9
j_gene: TRBJ2-3
CDR3aa: CASSPRGSGDPTDTQYF
CDR3nt: TGTGCCAGCAGTCCACGGGGTAGCGGGGACCCCACAGATACGCAGTATTTT

d_gene: -
abundance: -
v_gene: TRBV6-5
j_gene: TRBJ2-7
CDR3aa: CASSPIKGAGYEQYF
CDR3nt: TGTGCCAGCAGCCCAATCAAGGGTGCGGGCTACGAGCAGTACTTC

d_gene: -
abundance: -
v_gene: TRBV25-1
j_gene: TRBJ1-4
CDR3aa: CASSERGPTNEKLFF
CDR3nt: TGTGCCAGCAGTGAACGGGGACCAACTAATGAAAAACTGTTTTTT

d_gene: TRBD2
abundance: -
v_gene: TRBV7-2
j_gene: TRBJ2-1
CDR3aa: CASSTRRTSGTPGVNEQFF
CDR3nt: TGTGCCAGCAGCACACGGAGGACTAGCGGGACCCCCGGCGTGAATGAGCAGTTCTTC

d_gene: TRBD1
abundance: -
v_gene: TRBV27
j_gene: TRBJ2-7
CDR3aa: CASSTQGQKDRPYEQYF
CDR3nt: TGTGCCAGCAGTACTCAGGGACAGAAGGACCGTCCCTACGAGCAGTACTTC

d_gene: TRBD1
abundance: -
v_gene: TRBV28
j_gene: TRBJ1-5
CDR3aa: CASNGQETGQGGNQPQHF
CDR3nt: TGTGCCAGCAACGGTCAGGAGACGGGACAGGGGGGCAATCAGCCCCAGCATTTT

d_gene: TRBD1
abundance: few
v_gene: TRBV5-1
j_gene: TRBJ2-4
CDR3aa: CASSPDRVFIQYF
CDR3nt: TGCGCCAGCAGCCCGGACAGGGTATTCATTCAGTACTTC

d_gene: -
abundance: -
v_gene: TRBV21-1
j_gene: TRBJ2-3
CDR3aa: CASSKARQREGVDTQYF
CDR3nt: TGTGCCAGCAGCAAAGCGCGCCAGCGGGAGGGCGTAGATACGCAGTATTTT

d_gene: -
abundance: -
v_gene: TRBV14
j_gene: TRBJ1-3
CDR3aa: CASSPPFQGSLSGNTIYF
CDR3nt: TGTGCCAGCAGCCCCCCCTTCCAGGGATCCCTCTCTGGAAACACCATATATTTT